The T cell receptor (beta chain) under discussion was sequenced for a study of T-cell reconstitution after alpha-beta-depleted transplantation in children. Regarding the study as a whole: High day-60 TCRbeta diversity in some patients came from surviving recipient T cells and thymic progenitors.

The J segment lost 8 bases and the V segment lost 5 bases, leaving 15 bases of the junction unmatched. The CDR3 sequence is 16 residues long. Germline values: CDR1 SGHTA, CDR2 FQGNSA. A note on this clonotype: Its antigen is not identified.

Unique molecular identifiers were incorporated when the TCRbeta library was constructed. One entry per CDR3 protein results from TCRdb running MiXCR on the PCR reads. The data contain about 610,000 distinct CDR3 sequences, roughly 27% of them singletons. The source is a boy under two years old with Wiskott-Aldrich syndrome, due to receive a stem cell transplant. This chain joins TRBV7-2 and TRBJ1-5; 7 bases line up with TRBD1. The sequenced sample was PBMCs, obtained before TCRalphabeta/CD19-depleted stem cell transplant. CDR3 sequence reads: CASSPPGGRGDKPQHF. The CDR3 bases are TGTGCCAGCAGCCCCCCAGGGGGGCGCGGGGATAAGCCCCAGCATTTT.